This T cell receptor (beta chain) was captured in a study of T cell changes during pregnancy in multiple sclerosis. Clones were read by immunoSEQ multiplex PCR, and TCRdb kept only the in-frame ones, dropping some. Of tens of thousands of clones listed, about nine tenths are singletons. The CDR3 runs to 14 residues. V dropped 6 bases and J dropped 4; count of bases not matched to a gene: 3. Germline CDR1 SNHLY, CDR2 FYNNEI. About this clone: Other DNA sequences of this sample code for an identical CDR3.

Sequencing used CD4+ T cells from peripheral blood mononuclear cells, obtained after pregnancy. The origin of this receptor is a female donor with multiple sclerosis, enrolled in a pregnancy study. The J gene is TRBJ1-2, the V gene TRBV2; 12 positions match TRBD1. The CDR3 loop is CASRLGQGAYGYTF. CDR3 DNA sequence: TGTGCCAGCAGACTGGGACAGGGGGCCTATGGCTACACCTTC. Combining the CDR3 with reference TRBV2 and TRBJ1-2 gives the whole variable domain EPEVTQTPSHQVTQMGQEVILRCVPISNHLYFYWYRQILGQKVEFLVSFYNNEISEKSEIFDDQFSVERPDGSNFTLKIRSTKLEDSAMYFCASRLGQGAYGYTFGSGTRLTVV.